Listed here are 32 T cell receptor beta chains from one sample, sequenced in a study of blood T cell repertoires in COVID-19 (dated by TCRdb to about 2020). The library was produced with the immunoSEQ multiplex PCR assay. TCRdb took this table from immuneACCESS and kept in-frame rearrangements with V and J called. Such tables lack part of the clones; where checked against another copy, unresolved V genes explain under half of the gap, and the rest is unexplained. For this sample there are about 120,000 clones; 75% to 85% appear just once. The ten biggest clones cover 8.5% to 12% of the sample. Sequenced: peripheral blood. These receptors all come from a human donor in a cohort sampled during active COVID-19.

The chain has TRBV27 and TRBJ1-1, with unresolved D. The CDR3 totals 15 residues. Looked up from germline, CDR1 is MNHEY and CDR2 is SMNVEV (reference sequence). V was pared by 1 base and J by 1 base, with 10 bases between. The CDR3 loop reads CASSLLTGRNTEAFF. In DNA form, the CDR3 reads TGTGCCAGCAGTTTATTGACGGGAAGGAACACTGAAGCTTTCTTT.

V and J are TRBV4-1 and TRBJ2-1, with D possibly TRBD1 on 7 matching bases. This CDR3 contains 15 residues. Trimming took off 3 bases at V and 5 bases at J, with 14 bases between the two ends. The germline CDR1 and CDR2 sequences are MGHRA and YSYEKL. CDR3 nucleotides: TGCGCCAGCAGCCAGATAGACAGGGAGGACAATGAGCAGTTCTTC. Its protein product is CASSQIDREDNEQFF.

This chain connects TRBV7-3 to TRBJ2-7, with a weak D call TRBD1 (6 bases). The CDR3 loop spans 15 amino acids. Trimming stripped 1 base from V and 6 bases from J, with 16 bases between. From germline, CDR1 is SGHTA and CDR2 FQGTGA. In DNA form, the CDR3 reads TGTGCCAGCAGCTTAAATGTGGGGGCATTCACCGAGCAGTACTTC. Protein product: CASSLNVGAFTEQYF.

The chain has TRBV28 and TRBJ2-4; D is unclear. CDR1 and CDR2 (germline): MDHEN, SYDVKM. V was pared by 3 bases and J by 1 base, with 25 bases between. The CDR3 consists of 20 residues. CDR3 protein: CASSFLNPTSPGVAKNIQYF. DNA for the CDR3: TGTGCCAGCAGTTTCTTGAACCCCACCTCCCCGGGTGTCGCCAAAAACATTCAGTACTTC.

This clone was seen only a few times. The CDR3 spells CATSYATDYNSPLHF. The CDR3 DNA reads TGTGCCACCAGCTATGCCACAGACTATAATTCACCCCTCCACTTT. This chain joins TRBV15 and TRBJ1-6; D is unresolved. There are 15 residues in the CDR3. Germline CDR1 LNHNV, CDR2 YYDKDF (reference sequence). The ends were cut back, 5 bases at V and 3 bases at J, with 11 bases in the middle.

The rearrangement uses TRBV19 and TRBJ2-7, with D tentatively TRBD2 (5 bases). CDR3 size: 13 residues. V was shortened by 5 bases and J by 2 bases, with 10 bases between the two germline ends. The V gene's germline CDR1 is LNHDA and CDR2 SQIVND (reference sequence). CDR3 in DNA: TGTGCCAGTAGTCCTAGCTTGCCCTACGAGCAGTACTTC. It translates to CASSPSLPYEQYF.

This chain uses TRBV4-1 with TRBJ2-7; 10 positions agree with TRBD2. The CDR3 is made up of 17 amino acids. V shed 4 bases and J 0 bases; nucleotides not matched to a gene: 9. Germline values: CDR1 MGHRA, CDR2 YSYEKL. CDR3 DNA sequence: TGCGCCAGCAGCCTAACGGCTAGCGGGGGCAACTCCTACGAGCAGTACTTC. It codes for CASSLTASGGNSYEQYF.

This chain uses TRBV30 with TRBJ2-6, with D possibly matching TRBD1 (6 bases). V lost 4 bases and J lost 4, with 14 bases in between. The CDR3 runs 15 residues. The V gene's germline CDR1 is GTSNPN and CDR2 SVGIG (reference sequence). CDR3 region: CAWKGRGSGANVLTF. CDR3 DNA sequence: TGTGCCTGGAAAGGCAGGGGATCCGGGGCCAACGTCCTGACTTTC.

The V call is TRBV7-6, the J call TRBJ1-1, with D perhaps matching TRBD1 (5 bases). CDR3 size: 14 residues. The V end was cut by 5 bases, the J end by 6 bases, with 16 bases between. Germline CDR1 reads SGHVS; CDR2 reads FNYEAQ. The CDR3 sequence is CASSPRGQDPEAFF. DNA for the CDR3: TGTGCCAGCAGCCCAAGGGGCCAGGATCCTGAAGCTTTCTTT.

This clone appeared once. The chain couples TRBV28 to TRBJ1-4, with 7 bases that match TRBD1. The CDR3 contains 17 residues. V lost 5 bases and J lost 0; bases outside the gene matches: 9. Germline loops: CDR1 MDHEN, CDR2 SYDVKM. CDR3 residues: CASSIWTGAPTNEKLFF. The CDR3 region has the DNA TGTGCCAGCAGTATTTGGACAGGAGCCCCAACTAATGAAAAACTGTTTTTT.

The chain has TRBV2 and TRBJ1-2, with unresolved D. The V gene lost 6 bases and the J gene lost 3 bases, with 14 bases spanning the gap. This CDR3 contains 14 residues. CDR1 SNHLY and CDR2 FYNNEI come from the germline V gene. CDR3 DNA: TGTGCCAGCAGAGCGGACGGTGGGGACTATGGCTACACCTTC. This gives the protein CASRADGGDYGYTF.

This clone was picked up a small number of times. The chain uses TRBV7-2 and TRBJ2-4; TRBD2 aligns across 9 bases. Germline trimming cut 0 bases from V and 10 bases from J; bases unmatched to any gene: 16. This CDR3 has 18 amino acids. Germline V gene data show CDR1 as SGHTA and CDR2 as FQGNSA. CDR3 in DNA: TGTGCCAGCAGCTTAGCGGTCGGCGGGAGGGCTAGTGGGGCGATTCAGTACTTC. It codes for CASSLAVGGRASGAIQYF.

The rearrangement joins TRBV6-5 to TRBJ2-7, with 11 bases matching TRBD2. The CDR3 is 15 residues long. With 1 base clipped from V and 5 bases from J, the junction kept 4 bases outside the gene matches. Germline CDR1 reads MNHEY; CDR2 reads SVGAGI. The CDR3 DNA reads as TGTGCCAGCAGTTACTATAGCGGGGGGGCTAACGAGCAGTACTTC. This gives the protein CASSYYSGGANEQYF.

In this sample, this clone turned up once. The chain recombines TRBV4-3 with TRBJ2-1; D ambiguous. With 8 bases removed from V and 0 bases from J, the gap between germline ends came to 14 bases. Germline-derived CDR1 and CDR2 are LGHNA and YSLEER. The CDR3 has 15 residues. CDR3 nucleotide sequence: TGCGCCAGCTGCATGATTACGGGCTCCTACAATGAGCAGTTCTTC. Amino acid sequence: CASCMITGSYNEQFF.

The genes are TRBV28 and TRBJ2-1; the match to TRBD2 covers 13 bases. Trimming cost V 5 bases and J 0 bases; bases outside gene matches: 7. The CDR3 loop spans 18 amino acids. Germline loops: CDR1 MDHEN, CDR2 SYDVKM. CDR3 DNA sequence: TGTGCCAGCAGTGGAATAGGGACTAGCGGGGCCTCCTACAATGAGCAGTTCTTC. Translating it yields CASSGIGTSGASYNEQFF.

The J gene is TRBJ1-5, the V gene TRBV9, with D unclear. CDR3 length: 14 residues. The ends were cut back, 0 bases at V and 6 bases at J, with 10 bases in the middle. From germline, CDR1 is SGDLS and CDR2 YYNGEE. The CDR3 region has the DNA TGTGCCAGCAGCGTAGCTCTAACGGGTCAGCCCCAGCATTTT. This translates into CASSVALTGQPQHF.

CDR3 in amino acids: CASSHGQRRGETQYF. The CDR3 DNA reads TGTGCCAGCAGCCATGGACAGAGACGTGGAGAGACCCAGTACTTC. The chain carries TRBV6-6 and TRBJ2-5, with D maybe TRBD1 (6 bases). The germline V gene encodes CDR1 MNHNY and CDR2 SVGAGI (reference sequence). V was cut by 6 bases and J by 4 bases, with 18 bases left in between. CDR3 length: 15 amino acids.

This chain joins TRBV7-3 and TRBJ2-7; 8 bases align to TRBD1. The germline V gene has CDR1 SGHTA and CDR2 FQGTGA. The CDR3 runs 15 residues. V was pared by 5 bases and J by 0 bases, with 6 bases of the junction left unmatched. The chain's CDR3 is CASSKGTGNSYEQYF. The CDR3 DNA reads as TGTGCCAGCAGCAAGGGGACAGGTAACTCCTACGAGCAGTACTTC.

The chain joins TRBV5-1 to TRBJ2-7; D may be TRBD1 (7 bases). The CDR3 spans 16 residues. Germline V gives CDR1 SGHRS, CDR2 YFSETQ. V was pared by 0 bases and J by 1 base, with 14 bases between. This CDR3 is CASSLGLTGRSYEQYF. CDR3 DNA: TGCGCCAGCAGCTTGGGACTGACAGGGAGGTCCTACGAGCAGTACTTC. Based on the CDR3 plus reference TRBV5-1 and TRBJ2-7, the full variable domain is KAGVTQTPRYLIKTRGQQVTLSCSPISGHRSVSWYQQTPGQGLQFLFEYFSETQRNKGNFPGRFSGRQFSNSRSEMNVSTLELGDSALYLCASSLGLTGRSYEQYFGPGTRLTVT.

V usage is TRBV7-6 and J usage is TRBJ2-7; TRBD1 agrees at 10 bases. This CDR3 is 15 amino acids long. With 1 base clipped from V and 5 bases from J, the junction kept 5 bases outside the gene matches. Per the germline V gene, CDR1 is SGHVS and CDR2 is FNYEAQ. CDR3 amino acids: CASSLEGQGTHEQYF. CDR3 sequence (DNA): TGTGCCAGCAGCTTAGAGGGACAGGGGACGCACGAGCAGTACTTC.

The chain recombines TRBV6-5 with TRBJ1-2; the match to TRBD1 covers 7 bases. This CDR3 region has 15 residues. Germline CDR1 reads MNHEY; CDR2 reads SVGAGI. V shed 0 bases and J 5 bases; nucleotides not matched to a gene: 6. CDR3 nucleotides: TGTGCCAGCAGTTACTCTCTTCAACAGGGGTATGGCTACACCTTC. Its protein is CASSYSLQQGYGYTF.

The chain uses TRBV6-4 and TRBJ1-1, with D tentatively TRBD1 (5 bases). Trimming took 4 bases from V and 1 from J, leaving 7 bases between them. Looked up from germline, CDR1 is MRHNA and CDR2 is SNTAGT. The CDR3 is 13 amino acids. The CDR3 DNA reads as TGTGCCAGCAGTGTCGACAGGAACACTGAAGCTTTCTTT. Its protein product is CASSVDRNTEAFF.

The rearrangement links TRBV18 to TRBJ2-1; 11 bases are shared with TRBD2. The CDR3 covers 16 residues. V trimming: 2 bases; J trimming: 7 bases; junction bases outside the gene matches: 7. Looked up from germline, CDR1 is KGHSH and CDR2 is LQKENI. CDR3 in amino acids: CASSPNLAGGNNEQFF. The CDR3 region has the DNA TGTGCCAGCTCACCAAATCTAGCGGGGGGAAATAATGAGCAGTTCTTC.

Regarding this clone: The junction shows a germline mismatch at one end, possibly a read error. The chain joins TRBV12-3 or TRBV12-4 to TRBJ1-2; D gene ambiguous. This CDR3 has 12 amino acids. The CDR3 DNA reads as TGTGCCAGCAGTCTTCGAGACACCAACGCCTTATTC. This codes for CASSLRDTNALF.

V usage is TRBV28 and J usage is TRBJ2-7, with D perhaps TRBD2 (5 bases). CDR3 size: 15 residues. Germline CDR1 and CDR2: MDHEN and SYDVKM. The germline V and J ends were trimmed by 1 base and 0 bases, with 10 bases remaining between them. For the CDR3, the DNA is TGTGCCAGCAGTTTATACCGGGAACTCTCCTACGAGCAGTACTTC. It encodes CASSLYRELSYEQYF.

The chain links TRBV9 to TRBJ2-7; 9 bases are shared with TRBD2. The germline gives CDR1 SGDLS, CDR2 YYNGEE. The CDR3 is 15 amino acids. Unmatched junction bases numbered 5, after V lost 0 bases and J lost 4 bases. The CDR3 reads CASSVVPSGAYEQYF. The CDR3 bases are TGTGCCAGCAGCGTAGTTCCTAGCGGGGCATACGAGCAGTACTTC.

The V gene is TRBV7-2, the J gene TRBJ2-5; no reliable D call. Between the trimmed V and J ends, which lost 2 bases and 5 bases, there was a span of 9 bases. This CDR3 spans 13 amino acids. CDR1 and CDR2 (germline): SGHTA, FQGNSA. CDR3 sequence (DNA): TGTGCCAGCAGCTTACGAGTCTGGGAGACCCAGTACTTC. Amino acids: CASSLRVWETQYF.

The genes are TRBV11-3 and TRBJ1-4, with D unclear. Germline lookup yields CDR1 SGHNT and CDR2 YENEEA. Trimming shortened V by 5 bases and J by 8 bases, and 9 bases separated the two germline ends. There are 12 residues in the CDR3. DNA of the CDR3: TGTGCCAGCAGCCGGCCGCGGGAAAAACTGTTTTTT. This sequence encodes CASSRPREKLFF.

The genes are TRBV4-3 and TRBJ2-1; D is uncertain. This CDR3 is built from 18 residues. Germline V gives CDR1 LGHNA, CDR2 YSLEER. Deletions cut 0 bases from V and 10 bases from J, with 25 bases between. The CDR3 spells CASSQDLLARYGQSEQFF. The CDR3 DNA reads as TGCGCCAGCAGCCAAGATCTCCTGGCTAGATATGGCCAATCAGAGCAGTTCTTC.

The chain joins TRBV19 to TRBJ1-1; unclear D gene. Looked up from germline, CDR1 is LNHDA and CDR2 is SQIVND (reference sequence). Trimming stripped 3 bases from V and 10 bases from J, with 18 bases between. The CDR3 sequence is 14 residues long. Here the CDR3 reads CASSITAPTEGAFF. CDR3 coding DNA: TGTGCCAGTAGTATCACAGCACCCACGGAAGGAGCTTTCTTT.

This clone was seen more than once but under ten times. The CDR3 loop is CAWSGGGAKKLFF. CDR3 DNA sequence: TGTGCCTGGAGTGGAGGGGGCGCGAAAAAACTGTTTTTT. This sequence joins TRBV30 and TRBJ1-4; 7 bases fit TRBD1. Germline CDR1 and CDR2: GTSNPN and SVGIG (reference sequence). The CDR3 is 13 residues long. The J segment lost 9 bases and the V segment lost 1 base, leaving 5 bases of the junction unmatched.

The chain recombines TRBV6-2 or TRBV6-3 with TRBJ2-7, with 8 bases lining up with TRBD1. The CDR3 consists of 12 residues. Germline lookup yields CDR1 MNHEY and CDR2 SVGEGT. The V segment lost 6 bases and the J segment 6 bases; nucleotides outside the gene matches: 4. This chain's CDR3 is CASSPRGLEQYF. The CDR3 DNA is TGTGCCAGCAGCCCCAGGGGGCTCGAGCAGTACTTC.